The following is a TCR beta chain sequence with its context. Antigen specificity is unknown. These data come from a study of shared clonotypes between healthy human individuals. Study-level points and caveats: Represented diversity, genetic and exposure-history alike, was limited by few donors. Non-shared clonotypes had lower generation probabilities than clonotypes shared by all four sorted-subset donors.

Study processing details: For the immunoSEQ data, sequences were junction-only without quality scores, so filtering differed. Sequencing was performed with immunoSEQ multiplex PCR; in TCRdb, only in-frame clones are kept and a portion is missing. That table supplies the V and J calls and clone size; D and trimming were determined from the DNA. The data show some 2,000,000 clones, around 95% seen once. The TCR was taken from a man younger than 30 in good health. The sequenced sample was naive CD4+ T cells sorted from blood. Regarding subset: CD45RA+ positively selected.

The CDR3 DNA reads as TGTGCCATCAGTGAGTTCCTGACCTACGAGCAGTACTTC. Translating gives CAISEFLTYEQYF. This chain connects TRBV10-3 to TRBJ2-7; D gene uncertain. The germline CDR1 and CDR2 sequences are ENHRY and SYGVKD. V was shortened by 1 base and J by 2 bases, with 6 bases between the two germline ends. This CDR3 spans 13 amino acids.